This T cell receptor (beta chain) was sequenced for a study of blood T cell repertoires in COVID-19. Recovered participants had two consecutive negative NP/OP PCR tests, healthcare professional clearance, or symptom resolution. The CDR3 length is 13 residues. Trimming took 2 bases from V and 6 from J, leaving 10 bases between them. CDR1 and CDR2 from the germline V gene are SGHRS and YFSETQ. Only in-frame clones appear in the TCRdb table, and some are missing; sequencing was by immunoSEQ multiplex PCR. This sample has approximately 150,000 clones, with 84% found just once. This sequence originates from a man aged 45-60 years who had recovered from COVID-19. The sample consisted of PBMCs or T cells enriched from blood (not recorded which). J is TRBJ2-3 and V is TRBV5-1; the D gene is possibly TRBD2 (6 bases). CDR3 residues: CASSLGRTDTQYF. The CDR3 DNA sequence: TGCGCCAGCAGCTTAGGGAGGACGGATACGCAGTATTTT.